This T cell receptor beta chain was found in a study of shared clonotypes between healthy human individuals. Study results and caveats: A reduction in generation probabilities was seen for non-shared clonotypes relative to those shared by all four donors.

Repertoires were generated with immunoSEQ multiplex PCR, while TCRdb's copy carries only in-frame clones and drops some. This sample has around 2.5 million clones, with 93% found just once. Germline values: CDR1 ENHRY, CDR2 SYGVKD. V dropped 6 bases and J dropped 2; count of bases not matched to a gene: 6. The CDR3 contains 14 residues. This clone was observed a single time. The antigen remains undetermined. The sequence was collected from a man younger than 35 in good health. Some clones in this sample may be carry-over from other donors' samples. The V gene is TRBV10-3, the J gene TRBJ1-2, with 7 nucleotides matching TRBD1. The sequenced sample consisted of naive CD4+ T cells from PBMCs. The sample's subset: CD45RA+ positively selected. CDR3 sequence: CAIRGTADNYGYTF. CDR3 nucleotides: TGTGCCATCAGAGGGACAGCCGACAACTATGGCTACACCTTC.